The TCR beta chain under discussion was sequenced for a study of post-analysis software for immune sequencing data. Study-wide findings and caveats: With TRBV5-6, TRBV5-1 and TRBV20-1 included, 4 to 6 TRBV segments were more frequent in patients than in controls.

As regards this clonotype: Its specificity is unknown.

Presence of unique molecular identifiers characterized the TCR beta cDNA libraries. TCRdb processed the PCR reads anew with MiXCR; each CDR3 protein has one entry. The sample yields approximately 460,000 distinct CDR3 sequences, under 55% seen once. CDR3 length: 15 residues. CDR1 is LNHNV, CDR2 YYDKDF, per germline (reference sequence). V lost 2 bases, J lost 4 bases, and 8 bases stayed unmatched. Sequencing was performed on blood. This rearrangement joins TRBV15 to TRBJ2-7, with 7 positions matching TRBD1. The clonotype comes from a girl under 18 with multiple sclerosis. CDR3 DNA sequence: TGTGCCACCAGCAGATACTCCGGGACAGTGTACGAGCAGTACTTC. The encoded protein is CATSRYSGTVYEQYF.